The present T cell receptor (beta chain) was sequenced within a study of T cells after yellow fever vaccination. On the study more broadly: Low-cell-number fractions were prepared with SMART-Seq v4 Ultra Low Input.

This clonotype has a count of ten or more. The CDR3 covers 13 residues. The V and J ends lost 5 bases and 3 bases respectively, with 10 bases between them. CDR1 and CDR2 from the germline V gene are SGHNT and YENEEA. Generation of TCR cDNA used 5'RACE template switching (which added a universal primer site and UMIs). TCRdb passed the 5' RACE reads through MiXCR, listing each CDR3 protein once. The sample contains roughly 330,000 distinct CDR3 sequences, 3.5% to 4.5% of which appear only once. This clonotype was sampled from a young man who received the YFV17D yellow fever vaccine. The specimen was PBMCs, collected 5 days after the yellow fever booster vaccination. The chain couples TRBV11-3 to TRBJ1-1, with TRBD1 as a possible D gene (5 bases). The CDR3 bases are TGTGCCAGCAGCACCCAGGGTGACACTGAAGCTTTCTTT. This codes for CASSTQGDTEAFF. Full variable domain (missing parts from reference TRBV11-3 and TRBJ1-1): EAGVVQSPRYKIIEKKQPVAFWCNPISGHNTLYWYLQNLGQGPELLIRYENEEAVDDSQLPKDRFSAERLKGVDSTLKIQPAELGDSAVYLCASSTQGDTEAFFGQGTRLTVV.